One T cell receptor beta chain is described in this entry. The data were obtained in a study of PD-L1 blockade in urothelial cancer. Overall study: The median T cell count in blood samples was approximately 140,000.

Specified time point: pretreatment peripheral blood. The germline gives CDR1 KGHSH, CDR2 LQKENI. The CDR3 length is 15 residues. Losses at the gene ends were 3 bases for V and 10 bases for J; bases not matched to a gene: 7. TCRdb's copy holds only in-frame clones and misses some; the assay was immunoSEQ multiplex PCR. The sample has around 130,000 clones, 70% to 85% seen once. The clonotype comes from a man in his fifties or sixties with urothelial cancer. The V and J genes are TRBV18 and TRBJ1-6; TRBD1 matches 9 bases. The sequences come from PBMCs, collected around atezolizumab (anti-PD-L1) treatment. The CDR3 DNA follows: TGTGCCAGCTCACCGGGGACAGGGTCCAGATCACCCCTCCACTTT. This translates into CASSPGTGSRSPLHF.